The 9 T cell receptor beta chains below were found in one sample sequenced in a study of chemoradiotherapy in HPV16-positive cancers. This table comes from immunoSEQ multiplex PCR, and its TCRdb copy is limited to in-frame clones, with some not included. This sample has 2,000 to 2,500 clones, with approximately 90% found just once. The input for sequencing was tumor tissue, taken from a patient who underwent chemoradiotherapy. The source of these receptors is a human donor with HPV-associated anogenital cancer.

The chain couples TRBV4-3 to TRBJ2-7; D possibly corresponds to TRBD1 (6 bases). The CDR3 is 15 residues long. The V end lost 3 bases, the J end lost 3 bases, and 15 bases lay between the germline ends. Per germline, CDR1 LGHNA and CDR2 YSLEER. The CDR3 protein is CASSQWGQGVYEQYF. The CDR3 nucleotides are TGCGCCAGCAGCCAGTGGGGGCAGGGAGTCTACGAGCAGTACTTC.

Notes on this clone: This specimen includes other DNA sequences encoding the same CDR3. This rearrangement joins TRBV29-1 to TRBJ2-1, with TRBD1 identical over 7 bases. The J segment lost 0 bases and the V segment lost 0 bases, leaving 5 bases of the junction unmatched. The CDR3 loop spans 16 amino acids. Germline assignment: CDR1 SQVTM and CDR2 ANQGSEA. CDR3 amino acids: CSVEDPDRSSYNEQFF. CDR3 DNA sequence: TGCAGCGTTGAAGATCCGGACAGGAGCTCCTACAATGAGCAGTTCTTC.

The rearrangement links TRBV11-1 to TRBJ2-1, with 8 bases matching TRBD1. CDR1 SGHAT and CDR2 FQDESV come from the germline V gene (reference sequence). This CDR3 spans 17 amino acids. Trimming removed 4 bases from V and 0 bases from J; junction bases left unmatched: 8. The CDR3 here is CASSSGRGTGSYNEQFF. The DNA for the CDR3 is TGTGCCAGCAGCTCAGGTCGTGGGACAGGCTCCTACAATGAGCAGTTCTTC.

J is TRBJ2-5 and V is TRBV12-5; 8 bases are shared with TRBD2. With V trimmed by 2 bases and J by 5 bases, 7 bases remained unmatched. CDR1 and CDR2 from the germline V gene are LGHNT and FRNRAP. The CDR3 covers 15 residues. CDR3 residues: CASGLNRGGDETQYF. The CDR3 DNA is TGTGCTAGTGGTTTGAACCGGGGGGGCGATGAGACCCAGTACTTC.

V is TRBV9 and J is TRBJ2-2, with 8 bases identical to TRBD2. V shed 2 bases and J 7 bases; nucleotides not matched to a gene: 4. The CDR3 covers 14 residues. The germline V gene has CDR1 SGDLS and CDR2 YYNGEE. The chain's CDR3 is CASSVSGGGGELFF. The CDR3, as DNA: TGTGCCAGCAGCGTCAGCGGGGGTGGCGGGGAGCTGTTTTTT.

This rearrangement joins TRBV19 to TRBJ2-1, with D maybe TRBD2 (5 bases). Germline lookup yields CDR1 LNHDA and CDR2 SQIVND (reference sequence). With 7 bases removed from V and 2 bases from J, the gap between germline ends came to 15 bases. The CDR3 has 15 amino acids. The CDR3 is CASKYSSRAYNEQFF. The CDR3 coding sequence is TGTGCCAGTAAGTACTCTAGCCGGGCCTACAATGAGCAGTTCTTC. Drawing the rest from reference TRBV19 and TRBJ2-1, the complete variable domain is DGGITQSPKYLFRKEGQNVTLSCEQNLNHDAMYWYRQDPGQGLRLIYYSQIVNDFQKGDIAEGYSVSREKKESFPLTVTSAQKNPTAFYLCASKYSSRAYNEQFFGPGTRLTVL.

The genes are TRBV4-3 and TRBJ2-5; D perhaps matches TRBD1 (5 bases). The J call may be incorrect, as the DNA end agrees better with TRBJ2-7. Germline assignment: CDR1 LGHNA and CDR2 YSLEER. CDR3 size: 16 residues. This chain's CDR3 is CASSQDLWGSGYEQYF. CDR3 DNA sequence: TGCGCCAGCAGCCAAGATCTCTGGGGCTCAGGGTACGAGCAGTACTTC.

The rearrangement joins TRBV7-2 to TRBJ2-2; no clear D. CDR3 length: 15 amino acids. Germline CDR1 reads SGHTA; CDR2 reads FQGNSA. With 5 bases removed from V and 3 bases from J, the gap between germline ends came to 13 bases. The CDR3 loop reads CASSPPTDHTGELFF. CDR3 coding DNA: TGTGCCAGCAGCCCCCCGACTGATCACACCGGGGAGCTGTTTTTT.

The chain carries TRBV18 and TRBJ2-7, with 9 bases identical to TRBD1. The CDR3 has 15 residues. V shed 3 bases, J shed 3 bases, and the junction held 6 bases outside the gene matches. Germline CDR1 KGHSH, CDR2 LQKENI. The CDR3 bases are TGTGCCAGCTCACCCGGGACAGGGATTTTCTACGAGCAGTACTTC. Residues: CASSPGTGIFYEQYF.